The 12 T cell receptor beta chains presented below share a single source sample, sequenced in a study of blood T cell repertoires in COVID-19. The method was immunoSEQ multiplex PCR; TCRdb's version includes in-frame clones alone and lacks a portion of them. The data contain about 300,000 clones, roughly 84% of them singletons. Sequenced input: peripheral blood. The source of these receptors is a human donor with COVID-19, enrolled during active disease. The donor label of this sample is uncertain.

The chain recombines TRBV6-2 or TRBV6-3 with TRBJ1-5, with TRBD1 matching over 8 bases. Germline CDR1 and CDR2: MNHEY and SVGEGT. After removal of 4 bases from V and 5 bases from J, the junction contained 7 bases not matched to a gene. The CDR3 consists of 15 residues. The CDR3 DNA is TGTGCCAGCAGTTTAGGGGACAGGTCGGATCAGCCCCAGCATTTT. Translation gives CASSLGDRSDQPQHF.

The chain couples TRBV6-2 or TRBV6-3 to TRBJ1-1, with D perhaps TRBD1 (5 bases). The germline V gene has CDR1 MNHEY and CDR2 SVGEGT. V lost 0 bases and J 0 bases, leaving 17 bases between the germline ends. The CDR3 extends over 18 amino acids. The CDR3 nucleotides are TGTGCCAGCAGTTACTCGAGGGGAGGGCAGAGAATGAACACTGAAGCTTTCTTT. It translates to CASSYSRGGQRMNTEAFF.

The CDR3 is CASSFGSGRATDTQYF. CDR3 bases: TGTGCCAGCAGCTTCGGGAGCGGGAGGGCCACAGATACGCAGTATTTT. The chain is built from TRBV11-3 and TRBJ2-3, with TRBD2 matching 10 bases. CDR1 is SGHNT and CDR2 is YENEEA in the germline V gene. V trimming: 3 bases; J trimming: 2 bases; junction bases outside the gene matches: 5. This CDR3 contains 16 residues.

This sequence joins TRBV6-5 and TRBJ2-1; D is perhaps TRBD2 (6 bases). V was trimmed by 5 bases and J by 1 base, leaving 12 bases between them. The CDR3 sequence is 15 residues long. Germline V gene data show CDR1 as MNHEY and CDR2 as SVGAGI. The CDR3 loop is CASSPPGASYNEQFF. CDR3 DNA: TGTGCCAGCAGTCCTCCGGGAGCGTCCTACAATGAGCAGTTCTTC.

J is TRBJ1-2 and V is TRBV5-6; TRBD1 is a possible D gene (6 bases). Germline CDR1 and CDR2: SGHDT and YYEEEE. This CDR3 comprises 16 residues. V lost 2 bases and J lost 6, with 20 bases in between. CDR3 loop: CASSFVRGQGINGYTF. The CDR3 DNA reads as TGTGCCAGCAGCTTTGTTAGAGGTCAGGGGATAAATGGCTACACCTTC.

The chain combines TRBV6-2 or TRBV6-3 with TRBJ2-5; no definite D call. V was pared by 6 bases and J by 5 bases, with 25 bases between. The CDR3 extends over 17 amino acids. The germline gives CDR1 MNHEY, CDR2 SVGEGT. The CDR3 is CASSPRSVGPSPETQYF. Written as DNA, the CDR3 is TGTGCCAGCAGCCCTCGGTCAGTTGGGCCCTCACCCGAGACCCAGTACTTC.

This chain connects TRBV5-1 to TRBJ1-6; D might be TRBD1 (5 bases). From germline, CDR1 is SGHRS and CDR2 YFSETQ. Trimming stripped 0 bases from V and 7 bases from J, with 17 bases between. The CDR3 runs to 17 residues. CDR3 protein: CASSLAGRGSLNSPLHF. The CDR3 bases are TGCGCCAGCAGCTTGGCCGGGAGGGGCTCCCTCAATTCACCCCTCCACTTT.

This chain links TRBV28 with TRBJ1-2; TRBD1 might be the D (5 bases). Germline V gene sequence: CDR1 MDHEN, CDR2 SYDVKM. V lost 6 bases to trimming and J lost 4 bases, with 21 bases between them. The CDR3 consists of 16 residues. For the CDR3, the DNA is TGTGCCAGCAGATACATAATGAGGACAAGAACCTATGGCTACACCTTC. Its translation: CASRYIMRTRTYGYTF.

The genes are TRBV5-1 and TRBJ2-7; D might be TRBD2 (6 bases). The CDR3 length is 14 residues. Trimming removed 0 bases from V and 2 bases from J, with 9 bases in between. Germline CDR1 reads SGHRS; CDR2 reads YFSETQ. The CDR3 nucleotides read TGCGCCAGCAGCTTGGATAGCGGTACCTACGAGCAGTACTTC. Amino acid sequence: CASSLDSGTYEQYF.

J is TRBJ2-7 and V is TRBV19; D might be TRBD2 (6 bases). Trimming took 4 bases from V and 7 from J, leaving 17 bases between them. This CDR3 spans 14 amino acids. Germline-derived CDR1 and CDR2 are LNHDA and SQIVND (reference sequence). The CDR3: CASSTTRTGVEQYF. Written as DNA, the CDR3 is TGTGCCAGTAGTACTACCCGGACGGGAGTGGAGCAGTACTTC.

The count of this clone is one. This rearrangement joins TRBV10-2 to TRBJ1-6, with 8 bases aligning to TRBD1. After removal of 5 bases from V and 10 bases from J, the junction contained 4 bases not matched to a gene. CDR1 and CDR2 (germline): WSHSY, SAAADI. CDR3 size: 13 residues. CDR3 sequence (DNA): TGCGCCAGCAGTCCGACAGGGGAATCACCCCTCCACTTT. The encoded protein is CASSPTGESPLHF.

The V call is TRBV18, the J call TRBJ2-1, with TRBD1 matching over 8 bases. CDR1 is KGHSH and CDR2 is LQKENI in the germline V gene. The CDR3 runs to 15 residues. After removal of 0 bases from V and 7 bases from J, the junction contained 5 bases not matched to a gene. The CDR3 region is CASSPPGTGYNEQFF. The DNA for the CDR3 is TGTGCCAGCTCACCACCCGGGACAGGTTATAATGAGCAGTTCTTC.